This T cell receptor (beta chain) is drawn from a study of ipilimumab plus nivolumab after autologous stem cell transplantation. On this clone itself: The sample holds other DNA sequences that translate to the same CDR3.

The germline V gene has CDR1 LGHNA and CDR2 YSLEER. The CDR3 length is 16 residues. V shed 4 bases and J 7 bases; nucleotides not matched to a gene: 12. Sequencing was performed with immunoSEQ multiplex PCR; in TCRdb, only in-frame clones are kept and a portion is missing. Among about 21,000 clones listed, 70% to 80% were seen once. The sequence was collected from a male donor with diffuse large B-cell lymphoma. Sequences were derived from PBMCs, sampled in a trial of ipilimumab plus nivolumab as post-transplant consolidation. The chain employs TRBV4-3 and TRBJ2-7; 11 bases are a match to TRBD1. The CDR3 sequence: CASSPDRGPFPHEQYF. The CDR3 bases are TGCGCCAGCAGCCCGGACAGGGGGCCTTTTCCTCATGAGCAGTACTTC.